Here is one TCR beta chain with its context. Its antigen remains unidentified. The PCR employed 60 Vbeta primers together with 13 Jbeta primers. The table came from immunoSEQ multiplex PCR; TCRdb's copy has only in-frame clones and leaves some out. This sample has 75,000 or so clones, with 70% to 75% found just once. Germline CDR1 is SGDLS and CDR2 is YYNGEE. CDR3 size: 16 residues. The germline V and J ends were trimmed by 1 base and 3 bases, with 13 bases remaining between them. The data were obtained in a study of cytomegalovirus exposure and HLA in healthy donors. Study summary: Tens of millions of unique TCR sequences came from HLA-typed donors in an early release.

Study-wide results and caveats: Some V segments, TRBV6-2 and TRBV6-3 among them, were indistinguishable and were therefore excluded.

V and J are TRBV9 and TRBJ2-2; possible D gene TRBD1, 5 bases. This TCR derives from a woman aged 30 to 39 in good health and CMV-seropositive. The sample taken for sequencing was PBMCs. The CDR3 sequence: CASSVHGQGHTGELFF. CDR3 in DNA: TGTGCCAGCAGCGTACATGGGCAGGGTCACACCGGGGAGCTGTTTTTT.